This T cell receptor beta chain was captured by sequencing in a study of human T cells and chemical hapten exposure. The overall study: Alopecia universalis, totalis or areata was present in patients who were mostly female.

This clonotype was seen at least ten times. Its antigen remains unknown. TCRdb itself ran the RACE reads through MiXCR, one entry per CDR3 protein. The repertoire holds 250,000 to 300,000 distinct CDR3 sequences, with roughly 8% as singletons. CDR1 and CDR2 (germline): ENHRY, SYGVKD. V gave up 6 bases and J gave up 8 bases, with 14 bases separating them. This CDR3 is built from 14 residues. Time point indicated: pre-sensitization, week 0. Treatment described: therapeutic diphenylcyclopropenone sensitization with weekly scalp DPC. Study results and caveats: PT1 expanded TCR numbers rose with patch test score.

This rearrangement joins TRBV10-3 to TRBJ1-6; no definite D call. This receptor was identified in a man aged 18 to 29 with alopecia areata. Some clones in this sample may be carry-over from other donors' samples. The sample consisted of whole blood, taken in connection with sensitization to the hapten diphenylcyclopropenone (DPC). The CDR3 is CAISAGGLDSPLHF. The DNA for the CDR3 is TGTGCCATCAGCGCCGGAGGGCTGGATTCACCCCTCCACTTT.